This T cell receptor beta chain was found in a study of T cells in Graves' hyperthyroidism and ophthalmopathy (dated by TCRdb to the late 2010s). Regarding the research as a whole: Peripheral blood samples were taken at initial diagnosis, before any treatment was given. To identify TCR V-J signatures that set the groups apart, the researchers used a discovery cohort of about a hundred patients, made up of 40 to 45 with Graves' ophthalmopathy and approximately 57 with stable Graves' hyperthyroidism. An independent validation cohort of under 20 hyperthyroidism patients and 17 patients who later progressed to ophthalmopathy tested prospective prediction of ophthalmopathy. The roughly 91 discovery patients were randomly divided into training and test sets at a 7:3 ratio. The study also compared thyroid tissue and blood T-cell repertoires from about six Graves' hyperthyroidism patients. After sampling, hyperthyroidism patients received methimazole starting at 30 mg daily, and ophthalmopathy patients received high-dose intravenous methylprednisolone. According to the paper, TCR Vbeta CDR3 sequencing was carried out on 135 peripheral blood samples, which came from fewer than 50 ophthalmopathy, approximately 72 hyperthyroidism and approximately 17 progressor patients. Summary of the overall study and its limitations: Ophthalmopathy was separated from stable hyperthyroidism by a 13 V-J signature model, with 85% to 90% sensitivity and approximately 81% specificity obtained in cross-validation and 80%/75% obtained in testing. During validation, the model predicted progression to ophthalmopathy a median of roughly 7.1 months ahead of onset, with approximately 70% sensitivity and 72% to 85% specificity. Sample size was not statistically predetermined, and investigators were not blinded to group allocation. Most expanded thyroid clonotypes (frequency above 0.001) were also found in blood, which suggests that blood repertoires may mirror thyroid immune responses.

TCR beta CDR3 regions were amplified from RNA transcripts. For the first round of RT-PCR on the TCR CDR3, the HTBI primer set was used together with the Qiagen OneStep RT-PCR kit. Libraries were constructed in a second round of multiplex PCR, after which size selection and purification were performed. Libraries were sequenced paired-end with 100 bp reads on an Illumina HiSeq2000. On the study's bioinformatics: SOAPnuke was used to process the raw data, removing reads that contained adapters or uncalled bases, had a mean Phred below 15, or lacked an exact match to the constant primer or identifier. COPE v1.2.5 was used to merge high-quality paired reads, and clonotypes were defined as unique nucleotide sequences. Clonotypes were aligned to IMGT TRBV, TRBD and TRBJ reference segments using MiTCR v1.1. The analysis was restricted to V-J combinations with a frequency above 0.0001, which together covered 99.2% of the repertoires. The TCS score was defined as the ratio of F50 (clonal expansion) to E x V (chaos), calculated using BLOSUM62-based TCRdist between CDR3 peptides within each V-J. Welch's t-statistics and random forest reduced just over 500 V-J features to around 14, which were used in a naive Bayes classifier (R e1071). TCRdb redid the processing of the public reads, applying fastp at Q25 and MiXCR, and retained in-frame beta chains. Rows matching on CDR3 protein sequence are summarized as one entry with the most common DNA and genes. The V and J calls and clone size are TCRdb's, not the authors'. The sample table shows a few hundred thousand distinct CDR3 sequences, and less than 15% are seen once. Over 8.5% of the sample is held by the ten biggest clonotypes.

Stable Graves' hyperthyroidism was defined as the absence of progression to ophthalmopathy over 18 months of follow-up. Hyperthyroidism patients were newly diagnosed, had a disease duration of under 2 months, and were aged 18 to 65 years. Any patient with an uncontrolled infection, another autoimmune disease, pregnancy or lactation was excluded. Clinical symptoms, serum thyroxine and TRAb, thyroid ultrasound, and orbital computed tomography formed the basis for the diagnoses. PBMCs were isolated from about 9.1 ml of fresh peripheral blood by Ficoll-Paque density gradient centrifugation. Total RNA was extracted with Trizol reagent, and quality was checked on an Agilent 2100 Bioanalyzer. On this clonotype: What antigen it recognizes has not been identified. One base away there is no much larger clone; base qualities are not given.

Trimming takes 0 bases off V and 9 bases off J; junction bases not matched to a gene: 3. The CDR3 runs 14 amino acids, cysteine and phenylalanine included. The read is trimmed to its CDR3 DNA, 42 bases read in frame from base 1. The germline V gene gives CDR1 as SGDLS and CDR2 as YYNGEE. The sample consisted of blood. This sequence uses TRBV9 and TRBJ1-6, with TRBD1 matching 7 junction bases. This TCR derives from a woman aged 18-35 years with Graves' hyperthyroidism. The CDR3 is CASSVGQGISPLHF. The DNA is as follows: TGTGCCAGCAGCGTAGGACAGGGTATTTCACCCCTCCACTTT.